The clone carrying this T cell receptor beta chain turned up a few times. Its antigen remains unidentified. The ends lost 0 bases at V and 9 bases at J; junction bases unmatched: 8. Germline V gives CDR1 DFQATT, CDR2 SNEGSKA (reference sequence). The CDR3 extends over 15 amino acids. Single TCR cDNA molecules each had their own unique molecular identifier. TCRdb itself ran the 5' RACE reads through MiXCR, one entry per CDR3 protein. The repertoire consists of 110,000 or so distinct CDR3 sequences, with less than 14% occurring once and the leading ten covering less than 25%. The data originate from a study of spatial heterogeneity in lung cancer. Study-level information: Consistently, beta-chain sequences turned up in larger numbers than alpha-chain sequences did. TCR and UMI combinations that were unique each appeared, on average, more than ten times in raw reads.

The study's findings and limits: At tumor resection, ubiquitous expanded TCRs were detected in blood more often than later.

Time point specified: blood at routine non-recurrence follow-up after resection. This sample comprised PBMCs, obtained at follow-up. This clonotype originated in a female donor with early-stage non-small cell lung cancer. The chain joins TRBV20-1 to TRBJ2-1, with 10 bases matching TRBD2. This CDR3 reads CSARDQASGRFEQFF. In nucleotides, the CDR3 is TGCAGTGCTAGAGATCAGGCTAGCGGGAGATTTGAGCAGTTCTTC.